The 17 T cell receptor beta chains below were found in one sample sequenced in a study of cytomegalovirus exposure and HLA in healthy donors. This PCR relied on a set of 60 Vbeta primers and 13 Jbeta primers. TCRdb's table, derived via immunoSEQ multiplex PCR, lists solely in-frame clones and lacks some. The sample contains approximately 200,000 clones, around three quarters of which appear only once. The source material was PBMCs. These receptors originate from a young woman in good health and CMV-seropositive.

J is TRBJ2-1 and V is TRBV4-3, with D possibly TRBD2 on 5 matching bases. CDR3 length: 15 amino acids. Germline V lookup: CDR1 LGHNA, CDR2 YSLEER. V was clipped by 3 bases and J by 3 bases, with 12 bases between them. The chain's CDR3 is CASSQGYRDYNEQFF. In DNA form, the CDR3 reads TGCGCCAGCAGCCAGGGGTACCGGGACTACAATGAGCAGTTCTTC.

This clone was picked up a small number of times. V is TRBV18 and J is TRBJ2-1; maybe TRBD2 (6 bases). The CDR3 has 16 residues. Per germline, CDR1 KGHSH and CDR2 LQKENI. V was cut by 0 bases and J by 0 bases, with 9 bases left in between. In DNA form, the CDR3 reads TGTGCCAGCTCACCACCGGGGGGTGGCTCCTACAATGAGCAGTTCTTC. Its translation is CASSPPGGGSYNEQFF. Supplemented by reference TRBV18 and TRBJ2-1, the full variable domain reads NAGVMQNPRHLVRRRGQEARLRCSPMKGHSHVYWYRQLPEEGLKFMVYLQKENIIDESGMPKERFSAEFPKEGPSILRIQQVVRGDSAAYFCASSPPGGGSYNEQFFGPGTRLTVL.

The chain couples TRBV5-1 to TRBJ2-1; TRBD1 matches 9 bases. Unmatched junction bases numbered 7, after V lost 3 bases and J lost 6 bases. CDR3 length equals 15 residues. CDR1 is SGHRS, CDR2 YFSETQ, per germline. The CDR3 is CASSSGQGGPNEQFF. In nucleotides, the CDR3 is TGCGCCAGCAGCTCGGGACAGGGTGGCCCCAATGAGCAGTTCTTC.

The chain couples TRBV29-1 to TRBJ1-1; D is possibly TRBD1 (6 bases). This CDR3 is built from 12 residues. The germline gives CDR1 SQVTM, CDR2 ANQGSEA. The germline V and J ends were trimmed by 7 bases and 3 bases, with 12 bases remaining between them. The DNA for the CDR3 is TGCAGCGCTCTGGACAGCTACACTGAAGCTTTCTTT. This codes for CSALDSYTEAFF. Filled out from reference TRBV29-1 and TRBJ1-1, the complete variable domain reads SAVISQKPSRDICQRGTSLTIQCQVDSQVTMMFWYRQQPGQSLTLIATANQGSEATYESGFVIDKFPISRPNLTFSTLTVSNMSPEDSSIYLCSALDSYTEAFFGQGTRLTVV.

This chain connects TRBV7-2 to TRBJ1-5; D ambiguous. From germline, CDR1 is SGHTA and CDR2 FQGNSA. V lost 1 base, J lost 6 bases, and 10 bases lay in between. This CDR3 spans 14 amino acids. For the CDR3, the DNA is TGTGCCAGCAGCTTAGGGGGAGCCGGTCAGCCCCAGCATTTT. It translates to CASSLGGAGQPQHF.

This chain joins TRBV27 and TRBJ1-2, with D possibly matching TRBD1 (5 bases). Germline CDR1 reads MNHEY; CDR2 reads SMNVEV (reference sequence). Deletions cut 2 bases from V and 5 bases from J, with 9 bases between. There are 13 residues in the CDR3. The CDR3 spells CASSLGRTYGYTF. The CDR3 DNA follows: TGTGCCAGCAGTTTAGGACGGACATATGGCTACACCTTC.

The chain uses TRBV4-3 and TRBJ1-1, with TRBD1 matching 10 bases. The junction had 5 bases not matched to a gene; V was cut back by 2 bases and J by 5 bases. The CDR3 sequence is 15 residues long. Germline-derived CDR1 and CDR2 are LGHNA and YSLEER. The CDR3 DNA follows: TGCGCCAGCAGCCAACACGGGACAGGGGATACTGAAGCTTTCTTT. Translation gives CASSQHGTGDTEAFF.

The J gene is TRBJ1-2, the V gene TRBV27; 7 nucleotides match TRBD1. The CDR3 is made up of 15 amino acids. Germline V gene data show CDR1 as MNHEY and CDR2 as SMNVEV (reference sequence). Trimming at V came to 0 bases and at J to 8 bases, leaving 9 bases not matched to a gene. CDR3 nucleotide sequence: TGTGCCAGCAGTTTATCGCCTACAGGGGCGGTAGGCTACACCTTC. As protein: CASSLSPTGAVGYTF.

V usage is TRBV7-6 and J usage is TRBJ1-3; 10 nucleotides align to TRBD1. This CDR3 spans 16 amino acids. V lost 2 bases and J lost 0; bases outside the gene matches: 1. Germline lookup yields CDR1 SGHVS and CDR2 FNYEAQ. CDR3 in amino acids: CASSLRTGGSGNTIYF. The CDR3 DNA reads as TGTGCCAGCAGCTTACGGACAGGGGGCTCTGGAAACACCATATATTTT. The entire variable domain, with the rest obtained from reference TRBV7-6 and TRBJ1-3, is as follows: GAGVSQSPRYKVTKRGQDVALRCDPISGHVSLYWYRQALGQGPEFLTYFNYEAQQDKSGLPNDRFSAERPEGSISTLTIQRTEQRDSAMYRCASSLRTGGSGNTIYFGEGSWLTVV.

The chain is built from TRBV7-6 and TRBJ1-2; unclear D gene. Per germline, CDR1 SGHVS and CDR2 FNYEAQ. V was trimmed by 1 base and J by 4 bases, leaving 13 bases between them. The CDR3 is 15 residues long. This CDR3 is CASSLDSRPGYGYTF. CDR3 sequence (DNA): TGTGCCAGCAGCTTAGATAGTAGACCGGGCTATGGCTACACCTTC.

The rearrangement links TRBV6-6 to TRBJ2-7, with TRBD1 as a possible D gene (6 bases). Germline V gene lookup returns CDR1 MNHNY and CDR2 SVGAGI (reference sequence). V was shortened by 2 bases and J by 3 bases, with 17 bases between the two germline ends. The length of the CDR3 is 16 residues. For the CDR3, the DNA is TGTGCCAGCAGTTACCCGGACCAAGGGGGAATCTACGAGCAGTACTTC. It yields the protein CASSYPDQGGIYEQYF.

V is TRBV5-6 and J is TRBJ1-2; D may be TRBD1 (5 bases). In germline, CDR1 is SGHDT, CDR2 YYEEEE. The CDR3 contains 14 residues. V dropped 0 bases and J dropped 6 bases, with 12 bases sitting between them. The CDR3 DNA reads as TGTGCCAGCAGCTTGGAGATTATAGGGGATGGCTACACCTTC. It translates to CASSLEIIGDGYTF.

This chain joins TRBV27 and TRBJ2-4; D unclear. V lost 3 bases, J lost 9 bases, and 12 bases lay in between. The length of the CDR3 is 13 residues. Germline CDR1 MNHEY, CDR2 SMNVEV (reference sequence). CDR3 nucleotide sequence: TGTGCCAGCAGTTTTTGGAATCGAGGCATTCAGTACTTC. It yields the protein CASSFWNRGIQYF.

This clone occurred a few times. The chain links TRBV7-9 to TRBJ1-2, with a possible D match to TRBD1 (6 bases). CDR3 length: 14 amino acids. V was trimmed by 4 bases and J by 2 bases, leaving 11 bases between them. The germline CDR1 and CDR2 sequences are SEHNR and FQNEAQ (reference sequence). CDR3 bases: TGTGCCAGCAGCTCAAATGGACAGAACTATGGCTACACCTTC. Translated: CASSSNGQNYGYTF.

The gene calls are TRBV7-9 and TRBJ2-5, with D tentatively TRBD2 (5 bases). Germline CDR1 SEHNR, CDR2 FQNEAQ (reference sequence). V was clipped by 2 bases and J by 4 bases, with 14 bases between them. The CDR3 extends over 15 amino acids. The CDR3 DNA sequence: TGTGCCAGCAGCTTATACGCAGGAGGTCTAGAGACCCAGTACTTC. Protein product: CASSLYAGGLETQYF.

The V and J genes are TRBV7-2 and TRBJ2-3; weak D call: TRBD2 (6 bases). Per the germline V gene, CDR1 is SGHTA and CDR2 is FQGNSA. V was cut by 8 bases and J by 2 bases, with 14 bases left in between. CDR3 size: 14 residues. CDR3 loop: CASSWGVATDTQYF. For the CDR3, the DNA is TGTGCCAGCTCTTGGGGGGTGGCCACAGATACGCAGTATTTT. The full variable domain, with the rest looked up from reference TRBV7-2 and TRBJ2-3, is GAGVSQSPSNKVTEKGKDVELRCDPISGHTALYWYRQSLGQGLEFLIYFQGNSAPDKSGLPSDRFSAERTGGSVSTLTIQRTQQEDSAVYLCASSWGVATDTQYFGPGTRLTVL.

This chain joins TRBV2 and TRBJ2-3; 11 nucleotides align to TRBD2. Germline lookup yields CDR1 SNHLY and CDR2 FYNNEI. Trimming at V came to 7 bases and at J to 2 bases, leaving 8 bases not matched to a gene. CDR3 length equals 16 residues. As DNA, the CDR3 is TGTGCCAGCATCCCGACTAGCGGGGATATCACAGATACGCAGTATTTT. Residues: CASIPTSGDITDTQYF. The full variable domain, in which reference TRBV2 and TRBJ2-3 provide the parts outside the CDR3, is EPEVTQTPSHQVTQMGQEVILRCVPISNHLYFYWYRQILGQKVEFLVSFYNNEISEKSEIFDDQFSVERPDGSNFTLKIRSTKLEDSAMYFCASIPTSGDITDTQYFGPGTRLTVL.